This T cell receptor beta chain was sequenced in a study of T cells after posttransplantation cyclophosphamide. Overall study findings and caveats: Recipient CMV seropositivity and CMV reactivation strongly tracked TRB clonality. Later blood repertoires were often dominated by clones from the donor CD8+ memory compartment. TRB overlap between skin or GI tissue T cells and blood was limited.

This CDR3 is 17 amino acids long. CDR1 and CDR2 (germline): MGHRA, YSYEKL. Trimming took 4 bases from V and 8 from J; bases not matched to a gene: 16. Controls had myeloablative marrow grafts with methotrexate and calcineurin inhibitor, sampled at 1 year. The assay was immunoSEQ multiplex PCR, and TCRdb's table has in-frame clones only and misses some. The table shows some 4,300 clones, with about three quarters occurring only once. As for this clone: Its specificity is not known.

This sequence originates from a female patient between 50 and 59 years old who received an allogeneic stem cell transplant from an unrelated donor, was CMV-positive, and had acute and chronic GVHD. Some of the T cells may derive from the graft donor. This chain connects TRBV4-1 to TRBJ1-5, with TRBD1 identical over 8 bases. The sample was PBMCs, taken around 290 days after allogeneic stem cell transplant with calcineurin inhibitor and methotrexate. Here the CDR3 DNA reads TGCGCCAGCAGCCGACAGGGACCAGGGGGCCTAACTGAGCCCCAGCATTTT. It encodes CASSRQGPGGLTEPQHF.